A single T cell receptor (beta chain) is shown here with its context. The sample comes from a study of blood T cell repertoires in COVID-19. Study as a whole: Whether acute or convalescent, the COVID-19 samples came from the United States, Italy and Spain. In each case, the material was cDNA or gDNA derived from T cells, B-cell-depleted T cells, or PBMCs.

Under the authors' procedure: The assay estimated nucleated cells by amplifying reference gene primers. Data came from immunoSEQ multiplex PCR; TCRdb stores just in-frame clones and leaves some out. That table furnishes V, J and clone size, whereas the DNA furnished D and trimming. The sample holds about 170,000 clones, about 85% seen once. This CDR3 has 14 residues. Trimming shortened V by 4 bases and J by 1 base, and 11 bases separated the two germline ends. Germline CDR1 reads SGHRS; CDR2 reads YFSETQ. This sequence originates from a man aged 55 to 70 with acute or convalescent COVID-19. The sequencing input was peripheral blood. This sequence joins TRBV5-1 and TRBJ1-1; maybe TRBD1 (5 bases). In DNA, the CDR3 is TGCGCCAGCAGCCCGGGAGACAGGAACACTGAAGCTTTCTTT. Protein: CASSPGDRNTEAFF. Full variable domain (outside the CDR3, taken from reference TRBV5-1 and TRBJ1-1): KAGVTQTPRYLIKTRGQQVTLSCSPISGHRSVSWYQQTPGQGLQFLFEYFSETQRNKGNFPGRFSGRQFSNSRSEMNVSTLELGDSALYLCASSPGDRNTEAFFGQGTRLTVV.